This entry lists 23 T cell receptor beta chains sequenced from one sample in a study of blood T cell repertoires in COVID-19 (dated by TCRdb to 2018 to 2021). The receptor library was made with the immunoSEQ multiplex PCR assay. TCRdb provides this immuneACCESS table in a form limited to in-frame rearrangements. Some clones are lacking; in checked studies, under half of them reflect an unresolved V gene, and why the rest are absent is not known. In this sample the table shows just over 300,000 clones, 70% to 90% of which occur a single time. Around a tenth of the sample comes from the top ten. Sequenced: PBMCs or T cells enriched from blood (not recorded which). The receptors shown here come from a woman in her 40s who had recovered from COVID-19.

This clone was seen only once. This chain connects TRBV28 to TRBJ2-1, with 14 bases fitting TRBD2. CDR1 and CDR2 from the germline V gene are MDHEN and SYDVKM. This CDR3 has 23 amino acids. Losses at the gene ends were 2 bases for V and 8 bases for J; bases not matched to a gene: 26. The CDR3 sequence is CASSLITRPGTSGGHIPKYEQFF. The CDR3 DNA sequence: TGTGCCAGCAGTTTAATAACACGCCCCGGGACTAGCGGGGGTCACATCCCGAAGTATGAGCAGTTCTTC. The entire variable domain, with the rest obtained from reference TRBV28 and TRBJ2-1, is as follows: DVKVTQSSRYLVKRTGEKVFLECVQDMDHENMFWYRQDPGLGLRLIYFSYDVKMKEKGDIPEGYSVSREKKERFSLILESASTNQTSMYLCASSLITRPGTSGGHIPKYEQFFGPGTRLTVL.

The chain couples TRBV7-9 to TRBJ2-1; 7 bases fit TRBD2. The CDR3 loop spans 14 amino acids. CDR1 is SEHNR and CDR2 is FQNEAQ in the germline V gene (reference sequence). Unmatched junction bases numbered 8, after V lost 8 bases and J lost 4 bases. CDR3 coding DNA: TGTGCCAGCGGTCGGCTAGCGGAGTACAATGAGCAGTTCTTC. It encodes CASGRLAEYNEQFF.

The V and J genes are TRBV27 and TRBJ1-2; 7 bases match TRBD1. The V gene end was trimmed by 5 bases and the J gene end by 3 bases; junction bases not matched to a gene: 0. Germline loops: CDR1 MNHEY, CDR2 SMNVEV (reference sequence). The CDR3 runs to 12 residues. For the CDR3, the DNA is TGTGCCAGCAGTACAGGGGACTATGGCTACACCTTC. Translated: CASSTGDYGYTF.

The V and J genes are TRBV28 and TRBJ2-7; the D is unclear. V dropped 8 bases and J dropped 4 bases, with 9 bases sitting between them. The CDR3 is 11 residues long. Germline V gene data show CDR1 as MDHEN and CDR2 as SYDVKM. The CDR3 sequence is CASLGWYEQYF. Written as DNA, the CDR3 is TGTGCCAGCCTCGGGTGGTACGAGCAGTACTTC.

The rearrangement links TRBV15 to TRBJ2-1; D unresolved. This CDR3 contains 14 residues. Trimming took 0 bases from V and 6 from J, leaving 9 bases between them. Germline CDR1 LNHNV, CDR2 YYDKDF (reference sequence). The CDR3 coding sequence is TGTGCCACCAGCAGAGACGGCAGCGCCAATGAGCAGTTCTTC. Translating gives CATSRDGSANEQFF.

This chain links TRBV12-3 or TRBV12-4 with TRBJ2-7; D is possibly TRBD2 (6 bases). This CDR3 is 13 amino acids long. The germline V and J ends were trimmed by 6 bases and 2 bases, with 11 bases remaining between them. The DNA of the CDR3 is TGTGCCAGCAGGCGGGACGGTCCCTACGAGCAGTACTTC. Translating it yields CASRRDGPYEQYF.

The chain employs TRBV12-2 and TRBJ1-1; the table assigns TRBD1, which was not confirmed against the DNA. TRBV12-2 is reported as a pseudogene. The CDR3 sequence is 15 residues long. The CDR3 DNA follows: TGTGCAAGTCGCCCCGCCGGACAGGGGATCACTGAAGCTTTCTTT. It is translated as CASRPAGQGITEAFF.

The J gene is TRBJ2-2, the V gene TRBV5-4, with D maybe TRBD2 (6 bases). Trimming cost V 0 bases and J 3 bases, with 9 bases left between them. The germline V gene has CDR1 SGHNT and CDR2 YYREEE (reference sequence). This CDR3 region has 15 residues. The CDR3 nucleotides read TGTGCCAGCAGCTTGGCTGGGGGGTACACCGGGGAGCTGTTTTTT. It codes for CASSLAGGYTGELFF.

A single count supports this clone. The chain links TRBV5-1 to TRBJ1-1; 7 bases are a match to TRBD1. The CDR3 loop spans 13 amino acids. V dropped 3 bases and J dropped 4; count of bases not matched to a gene: 3. Germline V lookup: CDR1 SGHRS, CDR2 YFSETQ. The CDR3 reads CASSYPGGTEAFF. CDR3 in DNA: TGCGCCAGCAGCTACCCAGGGGGCACTGAAGCTTTCTTT. Using reference TRBV5-1 and TRBJ1-1 for the parts outside the CDR3, the full variable domain is KAGVTQTPRYLIKTRGQQVTLSCSPISGHRSVSWYQQTPGQGLQFLFEYFSETQRNKGNFPGRFSGRQFSNSRSEMNVSTLELGDSALYLCASSYPGGTEAFFGQGTRLTVV.

The chain uses TRBV4-3 and TRBJ1-5, with D maybe TRBD1 (5 bases). Trimming pared 0 bases from V and 10 bases from J, leaving 13 bases between. The CDR3 has 14 amino acids. Germline CDR1 reads LGHNA; CDR2 reads YSLEER. CDR3 in DNA: TGCGCCAGCAGCCAAGATAACGGGGGAAGACCCCAGCATTTT. Translation gives CASSQDNGGRPQHF.

This clone was counted a single time. This chain joins TRBV3-1 (or the pseudogene TRBV3-2) and TRBJ2-2, with 12 bases that match TRBD2. The V gene's germline CDR1 is LGHDT and CDR2 YNNKEL (reference sequence). With V trimmed by 3 bases and J by 5 bases, 7 bases remained unmatched. CDR3 size: 17 residues. As DNA, the CDR3 is TGTGCCAGCAGCCATCTCTATCTAGCGGGGGGGACCGGGGAGCTGTTTTTT. As protein: CASSHLYLAGGTGELFF.

This sequence joins TRBV5-1 and TRBJ2-5; D is perhaps TRBD1 (6 bases). The CDR3 has 15 residues. With 4 bases removed from V and 5 bases from J, the gap between germline ends came to 18 bases. The germline CDR1 and CDR2 sequences are SGHRS and YFSETQ. This CDR3 is CASSPSPGEWETQYF. The CDR3 DNA sequence: TGCGCCAGCAGCCCCTCCCCAGGGGAGTGGGAGACCCAGTACTTC.

The V and J genes are TRBV28 and TRBJ1-5; 7 bases line up with TRBD1. The germline V gene has CDR1 MDHEN and CDR2 SYDVKM. The J segment lost 3 bases and the V segment lost 7 bases, leaving 9 bases of the junction unmatched. The CDR3 runs 15 residues. The DNA for the CDR3 is TGTGCCAGCACAACCCCGACAGGGTCCAATCAGCCCCAGCATTTT. It translates to CASTTPTGSNQPQHF.

The rearrangement uses TRBV7-2 and TRBJ2-1, with D tentatively TRBD1 (5 bases). CDR1 and CDR2 from the germline V gene are SGHTA and FQGNSA. The CDR3 loop spans 14 amino acids. V shed 3 bases and J shed 9 bases, with 15 bases lying between them. The CDR3 bases are TGTGCCAGCAGCTTCATGGGTTGGGGCAGTGAGCAGTTCTTC. It encodes CASSFMGWGSEQFF.

This clone was found once. The CDR3 DNA reads as TGCGCCAGCAGCTTGGGTGGTGGCCGCACCGGGGAGCTGTTTTTT. It translates to CASSLGGGRTGELFF. The rearrangement uses TRBV5-1 and TRBJ2-2, with D unclear. The CDR3 covers 15 residues. Germline V gene sequence: CDR1 SGHRS, CDR2 YFSETQ. V was shortened by 0 bases and J by 4 bases, with 10 bases between the two germline ends.

J is TRBJ2-7 and V is TRBV5-4; the D gene is possibly TRBD2 (5 bases). The germline gives CDR1 SGHNT, CDR2 YYREEE (reference sequence). The CDR3 runs 14 residues. Trimming took 0 bases from V and 3 from J, leaving 10 bases between them. CDR3 sequence: CASSLALGSYEQYF. CDR3 bases: TGTGCCAGCAGCTTGGCCCTAGGGAGCTACGAGCAGTACTTC.

This chain connects TRBV5-4 to TRBJ2-5, with TRBD2 matching 7 bases. V dropped 2 bases and J dropped 1; count of bases not matched to a gene: 8. The CDR3 has 16 amino acids. Germline CDR1 SGHNT, CDR2 YYREEE (reference sequence). CDR3 in amino acids: CASSFPQRGAQETQYF. In nucleotides, the CDR3 is TGTGCCAGCAGCTTCCCTCAGCGGGGCGCCCAAGAGACCCAGTACTTC. Combining the CDR3 with reference TRBV5-4 and TRBJ2-5 gives the whole variable domain ETGVTQSPTHLIKTRGQQVTLRCSSQSGHNTVSWYQQALGQGPQFIFQYYREEENGRGNFPPRFSGLQFPNYSSELNVNALELDDSALYLCASSFPQRGAQETQYFGPGTRLLVL.

J is TRBJ2-5 and V is TRBV5-8; D is unclear. The CDR3 loop spans 17 amino acids. From germline, CDR1 is SGHTS and CDR2 YDEGEE. Trimming removed 0 bases from V and 2 bases from J, with 17 bases in between. The CDR3 sequence is CASSLGYIARRQETQYF. The CDR3 region has the DNA TGTGCCAGCAGCTTGGGTTACATCGCCCGGCGGCAAGAGACCCAGTACTTC.

The chain couples TRBV7-6 to TRBJ1-1, with TRBD1 as a possible D gene (6 bases). The CDR3 loop spans 15 amino acids. V lost 0 bases, J lost 1 base, and 9 bases lay in between. Germline V lookup: CDR1 SGHVS, CDR2 FNYEAQ. CDR3 loop: CASSLANRANTEAFF. In DNA form, the CDR3 reads TGTGCCAGCAGCTTAGCTAACAGGGCGAACACTGAAGCTTTCTTT. Full variable domain (rest looked up from reference TRBV7-6 and TRBJ1-1): GAGVSQSPRYKVTKRGQDVALRCDPISGHVSLYWYRQALGQGPEFLTYFNYEAQQDKSGLPNDRFSAERPEGSISTLTIQRTEQRDSAMYRCASSLANRANTEAFFGQGTRLTVV.

The rearrangement joins TRBV7-2 to TRBJ2-1; possibly TRBD2 for D (6 bases). CDR3 length equals 19 residues. Germline assignment: CDR1 SGHTA and CDR2 FQGNSA. V was pared by 2 bases and J by 6 bases, with 26 bases between. Here the CDR3 reads CASSLRRGGGQGGINEQFF. CDR3 coding DNA: TGTGCCAGCAGCTTAAGGAGGGGAGGTGGTCAGGGTGGAATCAATGAGCAGTTCTTC.

The gene calls are TRBV27 and TRBJ2-3; 8 bases align to TRBD1. The CDR3 consists of 15 residues. Trimming took 5 bases from V and 1 from J; bases not matched to a gene: 5. The germline CDR1 and CDR2 sequences are MNHEY and SMNVEV (reference sequence). CDR3 sequence reads: CASSGLQGGTDTQYF. DNA of the CDR3: TGTGCCAGCAGTGGACTACAGGGGGGCACAGATACGCAGTATTTT.

The V and J genes are TRBV9 and TRBJ2-7; perhaps TRBD1 as D (6 bases). Between the trimmed V and J ends, which lost 1 base and 6 bases, there was a span of 17 bases. The CDR3 totals 15 residues. Germline V gene sequence: CDR1 SGDLS, CDR2 YYNGEE. The CDR3 loop is CASSVSGGEIGEQYF. The CDR3 DNA reads as TGTGCCAGCAGCGTAAGTGGGGGCGAGATCGGCGAGCAGTACTTC.

This clone came up once. This chain uses TRBV7-2 with TRBJ1-2; 7 positions match TRBD1. The CDR3 runs 12 residues. Per germline, CDR1 SGHTA and CDR2 FQGNSA. V was pared by 5 bases and J by 6 bases, with 3 bases of the junction left unmatched. As DNA, the CDR3 is TGTGCCAGCAGCCTACAGGGGCATGGCTACACCTTC. It is translated as CASSLQGHGYTF.